This T cell receptor (beta chain) derives from a study of T-cell reconstitution after alpha-beta-depleted transplantation in children. The ends were cut back, 2 bases at V and 5 bases at J, with 18 bases in the middle. The CDR3 is made up of 15 amino acids. Germline V lookup: CDR1 SQVTM, CDR2 ANQGSEA. Using unique molecular identifiers, the investigators prepared the TCRbeta library. MiXCR was run by TCRdb on the PCR reads, yielding one entry per CDR3 protein. The sample holds 450,000 to 550,000 distinct CDR3 sequences, 10% to 12% seen once. This clonotype was detected only a few times. The V gene is TRBV29-1, the J gene TRBJ2-5, with D tentatively TRBD2 (5 bases). This TCR came from a female patient aged 2-9 years who had a stem cell transplant for aplastic anemia, so the T cells may come from the graft donor. The sample here was PBMCs, mostly from graft donor cells, taken 180 days after TCRalphabeta/CD19-depleted stem cell transplant. This chain's CDR3 is CSVEIAGQLMETQYF. CDR3 nucleotide sequence: TGCAGCGTTGAAATCGCGGGCCAACTGATGGAGACCCAGTACTTC.